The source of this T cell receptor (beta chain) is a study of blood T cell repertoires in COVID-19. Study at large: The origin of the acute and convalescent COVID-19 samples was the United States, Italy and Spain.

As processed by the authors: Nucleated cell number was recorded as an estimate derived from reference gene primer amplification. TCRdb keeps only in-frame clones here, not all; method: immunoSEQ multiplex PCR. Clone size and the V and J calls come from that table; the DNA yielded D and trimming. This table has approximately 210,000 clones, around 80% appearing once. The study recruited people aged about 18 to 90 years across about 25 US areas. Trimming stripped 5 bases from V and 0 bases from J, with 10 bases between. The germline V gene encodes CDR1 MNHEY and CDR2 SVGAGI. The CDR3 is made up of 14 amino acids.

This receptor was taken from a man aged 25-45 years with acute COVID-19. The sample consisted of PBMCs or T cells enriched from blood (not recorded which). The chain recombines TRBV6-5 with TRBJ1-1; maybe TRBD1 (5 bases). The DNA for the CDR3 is TGTGCCAGCAGTAGCCAGGGTTTGAACACTGAAGCTTTCTTT. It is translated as CASSSQGLNTEAFF.